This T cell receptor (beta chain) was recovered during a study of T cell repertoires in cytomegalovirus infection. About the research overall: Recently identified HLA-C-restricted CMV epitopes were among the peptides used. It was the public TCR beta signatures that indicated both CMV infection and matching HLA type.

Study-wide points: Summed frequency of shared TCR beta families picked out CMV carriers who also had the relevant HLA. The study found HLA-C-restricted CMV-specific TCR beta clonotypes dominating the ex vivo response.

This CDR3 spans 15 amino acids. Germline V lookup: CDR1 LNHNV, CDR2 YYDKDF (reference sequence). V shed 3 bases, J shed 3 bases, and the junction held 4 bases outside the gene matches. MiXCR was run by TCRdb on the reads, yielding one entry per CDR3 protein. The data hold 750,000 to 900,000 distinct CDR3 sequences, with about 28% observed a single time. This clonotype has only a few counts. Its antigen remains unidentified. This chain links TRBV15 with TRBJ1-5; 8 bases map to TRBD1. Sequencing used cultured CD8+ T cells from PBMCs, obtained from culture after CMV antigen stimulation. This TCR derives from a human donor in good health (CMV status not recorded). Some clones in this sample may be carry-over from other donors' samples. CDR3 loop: CATSSTRGLNQPQHF. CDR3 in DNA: TGTGCCACCAGCAGTACCAGGGGGCTCAATCAGCCCCAGCATTTT.